One and the same sample provided the 27 T cell receptor beta chains below, sequenced in a study of technical replicates of blood from a few donors (dated by TCRdb to the late 2010s). Receptors were amplified or captured by the immunoSEQ multiplex PCR assay. TCRdb took over this immuneACCESS table, retaining in-frame rearrangements with V and J assigned. Such tables are incomplete; in checked studies, under half of the missing clones stem from an unresolved V gene, and the remainder is unexplained. This sample comprises roughly 14,000 clones, less than 90% of them detected only once. The ten largest clones take up 10% of the sample. The sequenced sample consisted of PBMCs. The receptors here all came from a human donor in good health.

This chain links TRBV6-1 with TRBJ2-5, with 8 bases fitting TRBD1. The V and J ends lost 8 bases and 1 base, in that order; junction bases with no gene match: 6. The CDR3 has 14 residues. Germline CDR1 is MNHNS and CDR2 is SASEGT. The chain's CDR3 is CASRLGQGQETQYF. The DNA of the CDR3 is TGTGCCAGCCGTCTCGGACAGGGCCAAGAGACCCAGTACTTC.

The chain recombines TRBV7-9 with TRBJ2-1; 7 bases map to TRBD2. The CDR3 loop spans 15 amino acids. V was clipped by 6 bases and J by 3 bases; unmatched bases: 8. Germline CDR1 reads SEHNR; CDR2 reads FQNEAQ (reference sequence). The CDR3 protein is CASRGGTEGYNEQFF. DNA for the CDR3: TGTGCCAGCAGGGGGGGGACGGAGGGCTACAATGAGCAGTTCTTC.

The J gene is TRBJ2-7, the V gene TRBV13; 11 nucleotides match TRBD1. V gave up 5 bases and J gave up 9 bases; unmatched junction bases: 3. Germline CDR1 and CDR2: PRHDT and FYEKMQ (reference sequence). This CDR3 has 12 amino acids. CDR3 sequence reads: CASSLDRGPQYF. The CDR3 DNA reads TGTGCCAGCAGCCTGGACAGGGGGCCGCAGTACTTC. The entire variable domain, with the rest obtained from reference TRBV13 and TRBJ2-7, is as follows: AAGVIQSPRHLIKEKRETATLKCYPIPRHDTVYWYQQGPGQDPQFLISFYEKMQSDKGSIPDRFSAQQFSDYHSELNMSSLELGDSALYFCASSLDRGPQYFGPGTRLTVT.

The gene calls are TRBV7-3 and TRBJ2-1, with 8 nucleotides matching TRBD1. Germline V gene sequence: CDR1 SGHTA, CDR2 FQGTGA. The V segment lost 0 bases and the J segment 3 bases; nucleotides outside the gene matches: 7. CDR3 size: 17 residues. CDR3 in amino acids: CASSLTTLDRDYNEQFF. Here the CDR3 DNA reads TGTGCCAGCAGCTTAACGACGTTGGACAGGGACTACAATGAGCAGTTCTTC.

The CDR3 sequence is CASRSTGGSQETQYF. The CDR3 nucleotides read TGCGCCAGCAGGAGCACAGGGGGGTCCCAAGAGACCCAGTACTTC. The genes are TRBV5-1 and TRBJ2-5; 8 positions match TRBD1. CDR1 and CDR2 from the germline V gene are SGHRS and YFSETQ. The CDR3 runs to 15 residues. With V trimmed by 5 bases and J by 1 base, 7 bases remained unmatched.

The J gene is TRBJ2-5, the V gene TRBV18; a weak D match, TRBD2 (6 bases). CDR3 length: 15 residues. Germline CDR1 and CDR2: KGHSH and LQKENI. V was cut by 6 bases and J by 2 bases, with 16 bases left in between. The CDR3 bases are TGTGCCAGCTCTCCCAGAGTAGCGGTACAAGAGACCCAGTACTTC. Amino acids: CASSPRVAVQETQYF.

The rearrangement uses TRBV19 and TRBJ2-5, with 8 bases lining up with TRBD1. This CDR3 has 13 residues. V was pared by 10 bases and J by 4 bases, with 8 bases of the junction left unmatched. Looked up from germline, CDR1 is LNHDA and CDR2 is SQIVND (reference sequence). CDR3 in amino acids: CATRQGFVETQYF. CDR3 bases: TGTGCCACAAGACAGGGGTTTGTAGAGACCCAGTACTTC.

The rearrangement links TRBV6-1 to TRBJ2-1; D is unresolved. Looked up from germline, CDR1 is MNHNS and CDR2 is SASEGT. CDR3 length: 13 amino acids. V dropped 4 bases and J dropped 4 bases, with 8 bases sitting between them. CDR3 in amino acids: CASSGNWYNEQFF. The CDR3 bases are TGTGCCAGCAGTGGAAACTGGTACAATGAGCAGTTCTTC.

The chain employs TRBV6-4 and TRBJ1-2, with 10 nucleotides matching TRBD1. The CDR3 totals 14 residues. The trim removed 7 bases at V and 7 bases at J, leaving 9 bases unmatched. Germline CDR1 and CDR2: MRHNA and SNTAGT. In DNA form, the CDR3 reads TGTGCCAGCAAGGCCGGACAGGGGGTAGGTGGCTACACCTTC. Protein: CASKAGQGVGGYTF.

Only one count was recorded for this clone. The rearrangement joins TRBV9 to TRBJ1-1; 8 nucleotides agree with TRBD1. Unmatched junction bases numbered 14, after V lost 4 bases and J lost 3 bases. The germline V gene encodes CDR1 SGDLS and CDR2 YYNGEE. The CDR3 covers 17 residues. CDR3 DNA: TGTGCCAGCAGCCCCCGGACAGGGAGGGTGGGGGACACTGAAGCTTTCTTT. It encodes CASSPRTGRVGDTEAFF.

V is TRBV10-2 and J is TRBJ2-1; TRBD1 matches at 8 bases. CDR1 and CDR2 (germline): WSHSY, SAAADI. V was pared by 2 bases and J by 3 bases, with 6 bases of the junction left unmatched. This CDR3 has 16 amino acids. In DNA form, the CDR3 reads TGCGCCAGCAGTGAGCACGGAGGGACAGGCTACAATGAGCAGTTCTTC. This gives the protein CASSEHGGTGYNEQFF.

This clone occurred once. V gene TRBV5-1 combines with J gene TRBJ2-7, with D perhaps TRBD2 (7 bases). Germline V lookup: CDR1 SGHRS, CDR2 YFSETQ. The V end was cut by 0 bases, the J end by 7 bases, with 20 bases between. The CDR3 sequence is 16 residues long. The CDR3 reads CASSLVRGANPSEQYF. CDR3 sequence (DNA): TGCGCCAGCAGCTTGGTTCGGGGGGCGAACCCCTCGGAGCAGTACTTC.

This clone was observed a handful of times. The rearrangement joins TRBV5-1 to TRBJ1-5; 8 nucleotides agree with TRBD1. CDR3 size: 15 residues. V shed 4 bases and J 2 bases; nucleotides not matched to a gene: 5. CDR1 SGHRS and CDR2 YFSETQ come from the germline V gene. CDR3 nucleotides: TGCGCCAGCAGCGCCCAGGGGGCCGGCAATCAGCCCCAGCATTTT. As protein: CASSAQGAGNQPQHF.

The rearrangement joins TRBV5-8 to TRBJ2-2; 7 bases agree with TRBD1. Trimming cost V 2 bases and J 4 bases; bases outside gene matches: 5. The CDR3 contains 15 residues. The germline V gene has CDR1 SGHTS and CDR2 YDEGEE. The CDR3 reads CASSFRGTTTGELFF. The CDR3 coding sequence is TGTGCCAGCAGCTTCAGGGGGACAACCACCGGGGAGCTGTTTTTT.

This chain joins TRBV28 and TRBJ2-7, with 10 bases fitting TRBD2. CDR1 is MDHEN and CDR2 is SYDVKM in the germline V gene. The CDR3 totals 12 residues. J was trimmed by 7 bases and V by 6 bases; bases with no gene match: 3. The CDR3 DNA is TGTGCCAGCAGGCGGACTAGCGGTGAGCAGTACTTC. Translation gives CASRRTSGEQYF.

The chain couples TRBV28 to TRBJ1-2; no clear D. There are 13 residues in the CDR3. The germline gives CDR1 MDHEN, CDR2 SYDVKM. V was clipped by 6 bases and J by 4 bases, with 12 bases between them. CDR3 coding DNA: TGTGCCAGCAGCCCGGGCGGAGGCTATGGCTACACCTTC. Its protein is CASSPGGGYGYTF.

This sequence joins TRBV5-4 and TRBJ2-1, with a weak D call TRBD1 (5 bases). Germline V lookup: CDR1 SGHNT, CDR2 YYREEE (reference sequence). The CDR3 is 14 amino acids. V shed 0 bases and J shed 5 bases, with 9 bases lying between them. This chain's CDR3 is CASSLAGSNNEQFF. The CDR3 nucleotides are TGTGCCAGCAGCTTGGCAGGGTCCAACAATGAGCAGTTCTTC.

The chain carries TRBV7-9 and TRBJ2-7, with 9 positions matching TRBD1. J lost 6 bases, V lost 6 bases, and 12 bases had no gene match. Germline V gives CDR1 SEHNR, CDR2 FQNEAQ (reference sequence). CDR3 length: 15 amino acids. Here the CDR3 reads CASSSAGTGLAEQYF. DNA of the CDR3: TGTGCCAGCAGTTCTGCCGGGACAGGGCTCGCCGAGCAGTACTTC.

This chain links TRBV27 with TRBJ2-2; D uncertain. The CDR3 spans 14 residues. With 4 bases removed from V and 5 bases from J, the gap between germline ends came to 11 bases. Germline CDR1 MNHEY, CDR2 SMNVEV (reference sequence). The CDR3 DNA reads as TGTGCCAGCAGTTACGTCAGACAAACCGGGGAGCTGTTTTTT. Protein: CASSYVRQTGELFF.

The chain recombines TRBV5-8 with TRBJ2-3, with 7 bases lining up with TRBD1. Germline-derived CDR1 and CDR2 are SGHTS and YDEGEE. Trimming at V came to 0 bases and at J to 6 bases, leaving 10 bases not matched to a gene. This CDR3 contains 16 residues. CDR3 DNA: TGTGCCAGCAGCTTGGGGACTCTAACAGGGGCGGATACGCAGTATTTT. Its protein product is CASSLGTLTGADTQYF.

V is TRBV5-1 and J is TRBJ2-1; 11 nucleotides agree with TRBD2. The CDR3 length is 17 residues. In germline, CDR1 is SGHRS, CDR2 YFSETQ. J was trimmed by 5 bases and V by 0 bases; bases with no gene match: 7. The CDR3 here is CASSLVPPSGRHNEQFF. The CDR3 coding sequence is TGCGCCAGCAGCTTGGTTCCGCCTAGCGGGAGGCACAATGAGCAGTTCTTC.

The rearrangement links TRBV19 to TRBJ2-1; 7 nucleotides align to TRBD2. Trimming cost V 7 bases and J 9 bases; bases outside gene matches: 9. CDR1 and CDR2 (germline): LNHDA, SQIVND (reference sequence). The CDR3 is 13 amino acids. CDR3 in DNA: TGTGCCAGTACCACCAGCGGGATAGGTGAGCAGTTCTTC. Protein product: CASTTSGIGEQFF.

The chain joins TRBV10-2 to TRBJ2-7; 11 bases fit TRBD2. The ends lost 2 bases at V and 3 bases at J; junction bases unmatched: 3. The CDR3 contains 15 residues. CDR1 is WSHSY and CDR2 is SAAADI in the germline V gene. The CDR3 nucleotides read TGCGCCAGCAGTGAGCCGGGGACTAGCGGCTACGAGCAGTACTTC. Protein product: CASSEPGTSGYEQYF.

The chain is built from TRBV7-7 and TRBJ2-1; weak D call: TRBD1 (5 bases). CDR3 length: 15 amino acids. V was pared by 5 bases and J by 8 bases, with 19 bases between. The germline V gene encodes CDR1 SSHAT and CDR2 FNYEAQ (reference sequence). The CDR3 coding sequence is TGTGCCAGCAGCGATCTAAGGTCAGGGAAAGATGAGCAGTTCTTC. This sequence encodes CASSDLRSGKDEQFF.

This clone was picked up one time. The CDR3 DNA sequence: TGTGCCAGCAGCCAAGATGTATCAGCGGGGACAGGTGGCACCGGGGAGCTGTTTTTT. It translates to CASSQDVSAGTGGTGELFF. The V call is TRBV4-2, the J call TRBJ2-2, with D tentatively TRBD1 (8 bases). Germline loops: CDR1 LGHNA, CDR2 YNFKEQ. The CDR3 totals 19 residues. V was cut by 0 bases and J by 4 bases, with 21 bases left in between.

This chain links TRBV6-1 with TRBJ1-2; D is possibly TRBD1 (6 bases). V lost 5 bases and J 5 bases, leaving 15 bases between the germline ends. The V gene's germline CDR1 is MNHNS and CDR2 SASEGT. The CDR3 runs to 14 residues. CDR3 amino acids: CASSPDRSAYGYTF. Here the CDR3 DNA reads TGTGCCAGCAGTCCCGACAGGTCCGCATATGGCTACACCTTC.

The rearrangement joins TRBV9 to TRBJ2-2; TRBD2 agrees at 8 bases. Per germline, CDR1 SGDLS and CDR2 YYNGEE. The length of the CDR3 is 16 residues. Trimming removed 4 bases from V and 0 bases from J; junction bases left unmatched: 5. CDR3 in amino acids: CASSLTSGANTGELFF. DNA of the CDR3: TGTGCCAGCAGCTTAACTAGCGGAGCGAACACCGGGGAGCTGTTTTTT.